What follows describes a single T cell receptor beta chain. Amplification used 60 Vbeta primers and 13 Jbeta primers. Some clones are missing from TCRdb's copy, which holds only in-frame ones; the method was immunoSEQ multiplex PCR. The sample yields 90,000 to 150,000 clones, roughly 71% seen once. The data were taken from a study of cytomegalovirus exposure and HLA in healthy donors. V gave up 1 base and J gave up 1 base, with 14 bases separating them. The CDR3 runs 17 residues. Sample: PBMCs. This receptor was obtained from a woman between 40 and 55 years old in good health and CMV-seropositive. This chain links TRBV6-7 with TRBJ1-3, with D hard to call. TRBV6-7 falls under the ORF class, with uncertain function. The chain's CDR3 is CASSYLNVRRSGNTIYF. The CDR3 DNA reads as TGTGCCAGCAGTTACTTAAATGTACGGCGGTCTGGAAACACCATATATTTT.